This record concerns one T cell receptor beta chain sequence. This clonotype was detected many times. It lacks a known antigen. Base-call qualities are not available, and no considerably larger clone is one nucleotide away. The sample belongs to a study of T-cell reconstitution after alpha-beta-depleted transplantation in children listed by TCRdb under 2016. Looking at the study overall: The study quantitatively tracked T-cell immune reconstitution after TCRalphabeta/CD19-depleted allogeneic hematopoietic cell transplantation in children using TCR repertoire profiling.

Receptor amplification or capture employed PCR. This sample was sequenced with an Illumina HiSeq 2500. To normalize quantification of the TCRbeta repertoire, the TCR libraries were built with molecular barcoding that relied on unique molecular identifiers. The public reads were run again by TCRdb, first through fastp at Q25 and then through MiXCR, and only productive beta chains were kept. Rows with a matching CDR3 protein are joined into one entry that keeps the most common DNA and genes. The sample has approximately 200,000 distinct CDR3 sequences on record, more than 14% of them singletons. The top ten clonotypes cover roughly 13% of the sample. The starting material was PBMCs from the stem cell graft donor, obtained from the stem cell graft. The TCR comes from a human donor who donated a stem cell graft to a child with acute lymphoblastic leukemia.

The CDR3 has the sequence CASSLDPEISGNTIYF. The nucleotide sequence reads TGCGCCAGCAGCTTGGATCCGGAAATCTCTGGAAACACCATATATTTT. The sequence is built from TRBV5-1 and TRBJ1-3; a confident D gene designation cannot be given. The CDR3 runs 16 residues from the cysteine to the phenylalanine. Only the CDR3 region is kept as DNA, spanning 48 bases read in frame from base 1. The junction shows trimming of 0 bases on V and 0 bases on J, plus 10 bases between the germline ends. The germline V gene encodes CDR1 SGHRS and CDR2 YFSETQ.